The entry below gives a single TCR beta chain sequence along with its context. Its specificity is unknown. The PCR used 60 Vbeta and 13 Jbeta primers. In the source study's methods: In a later analysis, tens of millions of unique TCR beta chains included roughly 11 million shared by two or more donors. Produced via immunoSEQ multiplex PCR; TCRdb's table is partial and in-frame only. That table furnishes V, J and clone size, whereas the DNA furnished D and trimming. This sample's clone table lists tens of thousands of clones. The CDR3 is 18 residues long. The data were taken from a study of cytomegalovirus exposure and HLA in healthy donors. Study conclusions and caveats: A later analysis found TCR association rates differed by HLA locus, highest for DRB1 and lowest for HLA-C. It has been reported that TCR beta sequences accurately predicted the HLA-A and HLA-B alleles of most subjects.

The sequence was collected from a man aged 50 to 60 in good health and CMV-seropositive. The sequencing input was PBMCs. This chain links TRBV21-1 with TRBJ2-7; TRBD2, the table's D call, was not compared with the DNA. TRBV21-1 is a pseudogene. The CDR3 here is CASSKGHRKVAGPYEQYV. The CDR3 region has the DNA TGTGCCAGCAGCAAAGGGCACAGGAAGGTAGCGGGACCCTACGAGCAGTACGTC.